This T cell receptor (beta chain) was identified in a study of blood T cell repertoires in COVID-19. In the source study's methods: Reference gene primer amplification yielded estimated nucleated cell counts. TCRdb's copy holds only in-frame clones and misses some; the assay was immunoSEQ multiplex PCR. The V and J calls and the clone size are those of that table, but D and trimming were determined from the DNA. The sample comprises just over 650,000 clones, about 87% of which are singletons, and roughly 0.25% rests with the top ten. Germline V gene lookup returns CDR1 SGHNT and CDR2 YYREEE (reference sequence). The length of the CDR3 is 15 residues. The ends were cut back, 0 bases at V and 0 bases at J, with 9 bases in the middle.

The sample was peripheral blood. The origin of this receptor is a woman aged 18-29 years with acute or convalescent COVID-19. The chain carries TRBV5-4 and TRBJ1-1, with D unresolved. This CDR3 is CASSLGANMNTEAFF. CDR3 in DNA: TGTGCCAGCAGCTTGGGGGCGAACATGAACACTGAAGCTTTCTTT.